A single sample gave rise to the 23 T cell receptor beta chains below, sequenced in a study of T cells in Graves' hyperthyroidism and ophthalmopathy. Regions amplified from RNA transcripts were the TCR beta CDR3 regions. During a first-round RT-PCR of the TCR CDR3, the HTBI primer set was used. MiXCR, applied by TCRdb to the multiplex PCR reads, yields one record per CDR3 protein. The table includes around 280,000 distinct CDR3 sequences, roughly 15% detected once. Sequencing input: blood. The receptors derive from a woman aged 40 to 50 with Graves' hyperthyroidism.

The rearrangement uses TRBV10-3 and TRBJ2-1; TRBD2 aligns across 9 bases. The CDR3 is 16 residues long. Germline V gives CDR1 ENHRY, CDR2 SYGVKD. V shed 3 bases, J shed 4 bases, and the junction held 7 bases outside the gene matches. The CDR3 protein is CAISDYRLAAYNEQFF. CDR3 nucleotides: TGTGCCATCAGTGACTACCGACTAGCGGCTTACAATGAGCAGTTCTTC.

This clonotype was recorded many times. This chain connects TRBV27 to TRBJ1-2; 7 nucleotides line up with TRBD1. The ends lost 3 bases at V and 1 base at J; junction bases unmatched: 11. Germline-derived CDR1 and CDR2 are MNHEY and SMNVEV (reference sequence). The CDR3 totals 17 residues. In DNA form, the CDR3 reads TGTGCCAGCAGTTTTCTCGGAACCGGGACAGTTAACTATGGCTACACCTTC. Translating it yields CASSFLGTGTVNYGYTF.

This clonotype came up many times. The chain is built from TRBV7-9 and TRBJ2-5; D uncertain. The CDR3 has 15 residues. Germline V lookup: CDR1 SEHNR, CDR2 FQNEAQ (reference sequence). Trimming took 2 bases from V and 5 from J, leaving 15 bases between them. CDR3 sequence (DNA): TGTGCCAGCAGCTTATGGGCGCGAACCGAGGAGACCCAGTACTTC. Amino acids: CASSLWARTEETQYF.

CDR3 DNA sequence: TGTGCCAGCAGCTCCCCCGGACTAGCGGGAGATGAGCAGTTCTTC. Translated, it gives CASSSPGLAGDEQFF. The gene calls are TRBV11-2 and TRBJ2-1; 13 bases agree with TRBD2. Germline CDR1 is SGHAT and CDR2 is FQNNGV. The CDR3 covers 15 residues. With 4 bases clipped from V and 8 bases from J, the junction kept 5 bases outside the gene matches.

The CDR3 here is CASSQPGLEGSANNEQFF. In DNA form, the CDR3 reads TGTGCCAGCAGCCAGCCGGGACTAGAAGGATCGGCGAACAATGAGCAGTTCTTC. The V gene is TRBV6-1, the J gene TRBJ2-1; 8 nucleotides agree with TRBD2. The germline V gene encodes CDR1 MNHNS and CDR2 SASEGT. CDR3 length equals 18 residues. The J segment lost 5 bases and the V segment lost 6 bases, leaving 18 bases of the junction unmatched.

This clonotype was observed at least ten times. A read error may account for a junction end that differs from germline. The rearrangement uses TRBV5-6 and TRBJ2-1, with D perhaps being TRBD1 or TRBD2 (5 bases each). The CDR3 covers 16 residues. Germline V gives CDR1 SGHDT, CDR2 YYEEEE. The CDR3 loop reads CASSWGTGSSFNEQFF. CDR3 bases: TGTGCCAGCAGCTGGGGGACGGGAAGCTCCTTCAATGAGCAGTTCTTC. Together with reference TRBV5-6 and TRBJ2-1, the CDR3 gives the full variable domain: DAGVTQSPTHLIKTRGQQVTLRCSPKSGHDTVSWYQQALGQGPQFIFQYYEEEERQRGNFPDRFSGHQFPNYSSELNVNALLLGDSALYLCASSWGTGSSFNEQFFGPGTRLTVL.

This clonotype was picked up many times. V and J are TRBV6-1 and TRBJ1-3, with D perhaps TRBD1 (5 bases). Germline assignment: CDR1 MNHNS and CDR2 SASEGT. This CDR3 has 14 residues. Trimming removed 3 bases from V and 2 bases from J, with 8 bases in between. This chain's CDR3 is CASSDAGAGNTIYF. CDR3 in DNA: TGTGCCAGCAGTGATGCGGGGGCTGGAAACACCATATATTTT.

This clonotype was counted a few times. The gene calls are TRBV10-2 and TRBJ2-1, with 8 bases fitting TRBD2. V dropped 8 bases and J dropped 0; count of bases not matched to a gene: 18. The length of the CDR3 is 19 residues. The germline V gene has CDR1 WSHSY and CDR2 SAAADI. CDR3 coding DNA: TGCGCCAGCCCCGATGGTTTGCGCGGGAGGACCAGCTCCTACAATGAGCAGTTCTTC. Translating gives CASPDGLRGRTSSYNEQFF.

This chain uses TRBV20-1 with TRBJ2-1, with TRBD2 identical over 11 bases. The CDR3 runs 15 residues. The germline CDR1 and CDR2 sequences are DFQATT and SNEGSKA (reference sequence). Trimming removed 3 bases from V and 4 bases from J; junction bases left unmatched: 5. The CDR3 loop reads CSARPLAGEYNEQFF. As DNA, the CDR3 is TGCAGTGCTAGGCCACTAGCGGGAGAATACAATGAGCAGTTCTTC.

The chain uses TRBV7-8 and TRBJ1-6; a possible D gene is TRBD1 (6 bases). Germline V gene lookup returns CDR1 SGHVS and CDR2 FQNEAQ. CDR3 size: 16 residues. V shed 4 bases and J shed 10 bases, with 20 bases lying between them. The CDR3 coding sequence is TGTGCCAGCAGCTGGAGCCGGGACACGTATGGGTCACCCCTCCACTTT. Encoded protein: CASSWSRDTYGSPLHF.

This clonotype was observed many times. The chain is built from TRBV2 and TRBJ1-1; 8 bases fit TRBD1. The germline V gene has CDR1 SNHLY and CDR2 FYNNEI. V trimming: 6 bases; J trimming: 0 bases; junction bases outside the gene matches: 3. The CDR3 consists of 14 residues. This chain's CDR3 is CASRLGQVNTEAFF. The CDR3 DNA reads as TGTGCCAGCAGATTGGGACAGGTGAACACTGAAGCTTTCTTT.

This rearrangement joins TRBV11-2 to TRBJ1-4; no definite D call. Trimming removed 3 bases at V and 4 bases at J, with 6 bases between. The CDR3 runs 13 residues. Germline loops: CDR1 SGHAT, CDR2 FQNNGV. CDR3 protein: CASSLEGNEKLFF. DNA for the CDR3: TGTGCCAGCAGCTTGGAGGGTAATGAAAAACTGTTTTTT.

In this sample, this clonotype turned up many times. This chain connects TRBV18 to TRBJ1-2, with TRBD1 identical over 7 bases. The junction had 4 bases not matched to a gene; V was cut back by 1 base and J by 8 bases. CDR1 KGHSH and CDR2 LQKENI come from the germline V gene. The CDR3 length is 13 residues. CDR3 nucleotides: TGTGCCAGCTCACCACAGACAGGGTTGGGCTACACCTTC. This sequence encodes CASSPQTGLGYTF. The variable domain in full, completed from reference TRBV18 and TRBJ1-2, reads NAGVMQNPRHLVRRRGQEARLRCSPMKGHSHVYWYRQLPEEGLKFMVYLQKENIIDESGMPKERFSAEFPKEGPSILRIQQVVRGDSAAYFCASSPQTGLGYTFGSGTRLTVV.

The chain employs TRBV10-3 and TRBJ2-5; 8 nucleotides align to TRBD1. The length of the CDR3 is 14 residues. Losses at the gene ends were 4 bases for V and 2 bases for J; bases not matched to a gene: 3. Germline CDR1 ENHRY, CDR2 SYGVKD. CDR3 nucleotide sequence: TGTGCCATCAGTGCCGGGACAGGACAAGAGACCCAGTACTTC. Translated: CAISAGTGQETQYF.

The chain joins TRBV27 to TRBJ2-3; D may correspond to TRBD1 or TRBD2 (5 bases each). Germline V gives CDR1 MNHEY, CDR2 SMNVEV (reference sequence). Trimming cost V 3 bases and J 0 bases, with 16 bases left between them. The CDR3 has 17 residues. The CDR3 is CASSFSVGTASTDTQYF. For the CDR3, the DNA is TGTGCCAGCAGTTTTTCCGTTGGGACGGCTAGCACAGATACGCAGTATTTT.

There are many counts of this clonotype. The chain has TRBV11-2 and TRBJ1-2, with 8 nucleotides matching TRBD1. The ends lost 5 bases at V and 6 bases at J; junction bases unmatched: 5. Germline V gene sequence: CDR1 SGHAT, CDR2 FQNNGV. This CDR3 contains 13 residues. The CDR3 is CASSQDRGHGYTF. In DNA form, the CDR3 reads TGTGCCAGCAGCCAAGACAGGGGCCATGGCTACACCTTC.

In this sample, this clonotype turned up many times. This rearrangement joins TRBV2 to TRBJ1-1; 9 bases agree with TRBD1. Germline loops: CDR1 SNHLY, CDR2 FYNNEI. The V gene end was trimmed by 6 bases and the J gene end by 2 bases; junction bases not matched to a gene: 10. The length of the CDR3 is 16 residues. The CDR3 DNA reads TGTGCCAGCAGAAGGACAGGGGCAACTACTAACACTGAAGCTTTCTTT. Translation gives CASRRTGATTNTEAFF.

The table lists this clonotype with a count of one. The chain is built from TRBV2 and TRBJ2-1; 13 bases agree with TRBD2. Germline lookup yields CDR1 SNHLY and CDR2 FYNNEI. The CDR3 spans 16 residues. V was pared by 6 bases and J by 8 bases, with 10 bases of the junction left unmatched. The CDR3 DNA follows: TGTGCCAGCAGAGGGACTAGCGGGACCCCTTTGGATGAGCAGTTCTTC. Amino acid sequence: CASRGTSGTPLDEQFF.

There are a few counts of this clonotype. J is TRBJ2-1 and V is TRBV6-2 or TRBV6-3; D ambiguous. V was shortened by 6 bases and J by 0 bases, with 18 bases between the two germline ends. The CDR3 sequence is 17 residues long. Germline-derived CDR1 and CDR2 are MNHEY and SVGEGT. The CDR3 loop is CASSQRPRDHSYNEQFF. In nucleotides, the CDR3 is TGTGCCAGCAGCCAAAGGCCTAGAGACCACTCCTACAATGAGCAGTTCTTC.

In its sample, this clonotype was seen many times. The chain has TRBV3-1 and TRBJ1-6, with unresolved D. The germline V and J ends were trimmed by 2 bases and 8 bases, with 13 bases remaining between them. The CDR3 extends over 15 amino acids. Germline lookup yields CDR1 LGHDT and CDR2 YNNKEL (reference sequence). In DNA, the CDR3 is TGTGCCAGCAGCCAAAATTTGGGTAAAGATTCACCCCTCCACTTT. Its protein is CASSQNLGKDSPLHF.

The sample holds many counts of this clonotype. J is TRBJ1-2 and V is TRBV6-1; D may be TRBD1 (6 bases). The V gene's germline CDR1 is MNHNS and CDR2 SASEGT. The CDR3 totals 15 residues. V was shortened by 2 bases and J by 7 bases, with 17 bases between the two germline ends. The CDR3 coding sequence is TGTGCCAGCAGTGAAATTGAGGAGGGGGTGCGTGGCTACACCTTC. Translating it yields CASSEIEEGVRGYTF.

This clonotype has at least ten counts. V gene TRBV30 combines with J gene TRBJ2-3; D uncertain. V was clipped by 0 bases and J by 3 bases, with 10 bases between them. Germline V gene sequence: CDR1 GTSNPN, CDR2 SVGIG (reference sequence). The CDR3 spans 14 residues. CDR3 in DNA: TGTGCCTGGAGTGTGGGATCGAGGACAGATACGCAGTATTTT. It codes for CAWSVGSRTDTQYF. The full variable domain, completed using reference TRBV30 and TRBJ2-3, is SQTIHQWPATLVQPVGSPLSLECTVEGTSNPNLYWYRQAAGRGLQLLFYSVGIGQISSEVPQNLSASRPQDRQFILSSKKLLLSDSGFYLCAWSVGSRTDTQYFGPGTRLTVL.

This clonotype was counted ten times or more. The CDR3 sequence: CASSKDYTDTQYF. The CDR3, as DNA: TGTGCCAGCAGTAAGGACTACACAGATACGCAGTATTTT. This chain connects TRBV2 to TRBJ2-3; perhaps TRBD2 as D (6 bases). The CDR3 extends over 13 amino acids. V dropped 5 bases and J dropped 2 bases, with 8 bases sitting between them. Germline V CDR1 and CDR2: SNHLY, FYNNEI.